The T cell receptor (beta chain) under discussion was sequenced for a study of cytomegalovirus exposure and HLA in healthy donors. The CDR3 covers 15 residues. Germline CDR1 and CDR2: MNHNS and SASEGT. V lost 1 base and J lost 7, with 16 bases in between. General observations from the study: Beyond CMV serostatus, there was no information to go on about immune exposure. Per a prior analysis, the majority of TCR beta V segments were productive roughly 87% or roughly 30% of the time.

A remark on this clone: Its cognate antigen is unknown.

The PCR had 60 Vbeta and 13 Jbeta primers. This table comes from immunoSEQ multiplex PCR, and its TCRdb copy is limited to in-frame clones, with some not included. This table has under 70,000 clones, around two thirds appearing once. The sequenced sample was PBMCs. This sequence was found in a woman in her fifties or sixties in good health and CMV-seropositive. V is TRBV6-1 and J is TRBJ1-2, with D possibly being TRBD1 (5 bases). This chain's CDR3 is CASSEGPGRGSGYTF. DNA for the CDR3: TGTGCCAGCAGTGAAGGTCCGGGACGGGGGTCTGGCTACACCTTC.